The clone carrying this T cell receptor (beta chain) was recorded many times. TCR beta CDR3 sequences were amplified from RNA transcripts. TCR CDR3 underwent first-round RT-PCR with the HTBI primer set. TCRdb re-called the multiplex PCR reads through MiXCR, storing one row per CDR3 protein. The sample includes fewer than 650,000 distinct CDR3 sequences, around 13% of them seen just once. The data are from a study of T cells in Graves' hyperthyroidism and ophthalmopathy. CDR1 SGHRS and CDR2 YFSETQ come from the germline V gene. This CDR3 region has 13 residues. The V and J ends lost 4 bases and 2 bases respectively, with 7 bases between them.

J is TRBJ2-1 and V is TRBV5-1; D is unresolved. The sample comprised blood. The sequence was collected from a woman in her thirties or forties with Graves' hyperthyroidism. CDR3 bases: TGCGCCAGCAGCCCCCTACCCTACAATGAGCAGTTCTTC. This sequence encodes CASSPLPYNEQFF. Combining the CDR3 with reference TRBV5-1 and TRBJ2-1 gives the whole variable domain KAGVTQTPRYLIKTRGQQVTLSCSPISGHRSVSWYQQTPGQGLQFLFEYFSETQRNKGNFPGRFSGRQFSNSRSEMNVSTLELGDSALYLCASSPLPYNEQFFGPGTRLTVL.